This entry describes one T cell receptor beta chain. There are many counts of this clonotype. Its antigen is not yet known. It has no much larger one-base neighbor in the sample; base qualities were not kept. TCRdb records Illumina HiSeq 2500 as the sequencer. Quantitative 5'-RACE with molecular barcodes was the method used to prepare the TCR beta libraries. In the paper's pipeline: A new computational method based on a probabilistic model of VDJ rearrangement was used to identify disease-linked TCR variants. In TCRdb, the public reads were trimmed at Q25 with fastp and aligned with MiXCR, with productive beta chains retained. Rows with one shared CDR3 protein collapse into an entry with the most common genes and DNA. TCRdb assigned the V and J calls; the authors' analysis was not used. A total of some 70,000 distinct CDR3 sequences appear in this sample, about 5.4% of them only once. Over 2% of the sample belongs to the ten largest clones.

V gives up 2 bases and J gives up 1 base, and the segment between their germline ends measures 6 bases. From the cysteine through the phenylalanine, the CDR3 covers 13 amino acids. The sequence is cut down to CDR3 DNA, 39 bases in frame from base 1. As encoded in the germline V gene, CDR1 is SGHRS while CDR2 is YFSETQ. These data belong to a study of CD8 T cells in ankylosing spondylitis (dated by TCRdb to 2015 to 2018). Looking at the study overall: T cell receptor beta repertoires were profiled in healthy donors and ankylosing spondylitis patients so that disease-linked TCR variants could be found. Peripheral blood was sampled, and synovial fluid was also collected from ankylosing spondylitis patients. The full study cohort was made up of about 24 ankylosing spondylitis patients and more than 90 healthy donors.

What the authors observed across the whole study: The disease-linked clones showed a CD8+ phenotype and occurred at relatively low frequencies in peripheral blood. Some motif variants were previously reported in synovial fluid and blood of reactive arthritis patients, suggesting common disease-initiation mechanisms. According to the report, matched synovial fluid samples from ankylosing spondylitis patients were significantly enriched for the disease-linked clones. A TCR beta motif made up of fewer than 10 highly homologous amino acid variants appeared to be characteristic of blood from ankylosing spondylitis patients.

Sequenced material: blood, either unsorted or a sorted T cell fraction (not recorded which). This receptor was obtained from a male donor with ankylosing spondylitis or in good health (not recorded which). This receptor chain uses TRBV5-1 and TRBJ1-1; no D segment can be confidently identified. The CDR3 region has the sequence CASSFKGNTEAFF. The bases read TGCGCCAGCAGCTTTAAGGGGAACACTGAAGCTTTCTTT.